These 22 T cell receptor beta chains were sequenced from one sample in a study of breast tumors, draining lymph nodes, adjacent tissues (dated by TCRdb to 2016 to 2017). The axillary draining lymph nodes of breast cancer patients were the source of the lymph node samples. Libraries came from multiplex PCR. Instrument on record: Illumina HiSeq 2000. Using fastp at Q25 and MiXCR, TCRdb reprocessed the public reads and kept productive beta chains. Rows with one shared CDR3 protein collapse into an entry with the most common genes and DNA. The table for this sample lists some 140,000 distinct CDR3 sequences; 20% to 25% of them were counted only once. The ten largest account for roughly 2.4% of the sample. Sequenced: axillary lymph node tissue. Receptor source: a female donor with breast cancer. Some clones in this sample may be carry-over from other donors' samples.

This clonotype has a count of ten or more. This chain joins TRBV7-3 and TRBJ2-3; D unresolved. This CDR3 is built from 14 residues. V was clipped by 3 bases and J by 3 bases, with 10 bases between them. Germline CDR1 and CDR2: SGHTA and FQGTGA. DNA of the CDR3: TGTGCCAGCAGCTTTAACGGTGTGACAGATACGCAGTATTTT. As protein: CASSFNGVTDTQYF. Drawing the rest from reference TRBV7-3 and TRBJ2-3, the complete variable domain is GAGVSQTPSNKVTEKGKYVELRCDPISGHTALYWYRQSLGQGPEFLIYFQGTGAADDSGLPNDRFFAVRPEGSVSTLKIQRTERGDSAVYLCASSFNGVTDTQYFGPGTRLTVL.

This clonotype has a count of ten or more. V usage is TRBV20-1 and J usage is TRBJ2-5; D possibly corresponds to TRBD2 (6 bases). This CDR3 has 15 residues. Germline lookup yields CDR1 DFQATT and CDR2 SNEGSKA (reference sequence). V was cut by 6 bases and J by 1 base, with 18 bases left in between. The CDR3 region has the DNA TGCAGTGCAACCCTTAGCGGAGCAATCCAAGAGACCCAGTACTTC. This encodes CSATLSGAIQETQYF.

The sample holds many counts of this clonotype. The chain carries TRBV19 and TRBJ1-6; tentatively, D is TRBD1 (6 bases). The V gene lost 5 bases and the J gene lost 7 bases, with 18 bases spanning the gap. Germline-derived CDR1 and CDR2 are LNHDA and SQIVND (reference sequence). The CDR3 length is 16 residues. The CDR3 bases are TGTGCCAGTAGTCCCAAACGGGACATCCGGAATTCACCCCTCCACTTT. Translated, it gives CASSPKRDIRNSPLHF.

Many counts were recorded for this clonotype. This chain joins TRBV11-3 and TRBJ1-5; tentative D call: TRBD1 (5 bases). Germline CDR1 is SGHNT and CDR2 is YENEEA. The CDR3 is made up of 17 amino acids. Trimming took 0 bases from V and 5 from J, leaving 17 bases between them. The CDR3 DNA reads TGTGCCAGCAGCTTAGATGGGGCGGATTTGAAGCATCAGCCCCAGCATTTT. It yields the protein CASSLDGADLKHQPQHF.

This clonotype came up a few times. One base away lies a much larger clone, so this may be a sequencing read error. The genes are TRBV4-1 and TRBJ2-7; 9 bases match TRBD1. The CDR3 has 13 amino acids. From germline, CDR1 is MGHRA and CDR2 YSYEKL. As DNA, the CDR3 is TGCGCCAGCAGCCAGGGGACAGGGTGGGAGCAGCACTTC. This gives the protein CASSQGTGWEQHF.

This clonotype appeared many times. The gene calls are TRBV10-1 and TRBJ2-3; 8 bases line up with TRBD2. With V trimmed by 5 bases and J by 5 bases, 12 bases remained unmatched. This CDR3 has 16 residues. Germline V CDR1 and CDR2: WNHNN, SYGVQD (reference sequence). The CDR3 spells CASSSSLLADGDTQYF. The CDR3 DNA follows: TGCGCCAGCAGTTCTAGCTTACTAGCGGACGGAGATACGCAGTATTTT.

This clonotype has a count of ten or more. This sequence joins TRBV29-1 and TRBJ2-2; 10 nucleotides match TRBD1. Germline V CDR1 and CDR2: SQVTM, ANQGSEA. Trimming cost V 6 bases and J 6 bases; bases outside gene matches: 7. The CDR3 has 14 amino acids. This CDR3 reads CSVGGTGVAGELFF. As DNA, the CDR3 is TGCAGCGTCGGAGGGACAGGGGTTGCCGGGGAGCTGTTTTTT.

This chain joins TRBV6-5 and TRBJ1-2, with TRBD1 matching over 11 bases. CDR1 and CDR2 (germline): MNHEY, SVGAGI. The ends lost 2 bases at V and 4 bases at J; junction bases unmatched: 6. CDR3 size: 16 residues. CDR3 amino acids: CASSYTRTGGGYGYTF. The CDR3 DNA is TGTGCCAGCAGTTACACAAGGACAGGGGGCGGCTATGGCTACACCTTC.

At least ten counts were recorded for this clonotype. The chain's CDR3 is CASSLESGQPQHF. DNA for the CDR3: TGTGCCAGCAGTTTAGAGAGCGGGCAGCCCCAGCATTTT. This rearrangement joins TRBV27 to TRBJ1-5; D not certain. The CDR3 contains 13 residues. CDR1 MNHEY and CDR2 SMNVEV come from the germline V gene (reference sequence). V lost 2 bases to trimming and J lost 7 bases, with 9 bases between them.

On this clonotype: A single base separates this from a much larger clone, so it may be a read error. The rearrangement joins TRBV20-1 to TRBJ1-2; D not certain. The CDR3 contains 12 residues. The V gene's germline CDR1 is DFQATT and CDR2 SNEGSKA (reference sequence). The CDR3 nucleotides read TGCAGTGCCGAGAAAGACCGTAATGGCTACGCCTTC. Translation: CSAEKDRNGYAF.

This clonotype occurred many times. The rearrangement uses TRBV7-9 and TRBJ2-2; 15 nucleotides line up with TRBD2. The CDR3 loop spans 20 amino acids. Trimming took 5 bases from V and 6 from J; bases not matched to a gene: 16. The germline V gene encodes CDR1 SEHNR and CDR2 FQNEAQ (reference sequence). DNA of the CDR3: TGTGCCAGCAGCCCCGCGTTACAGCGGGGACTAGCGGGAGGACCCGGGGAGCTGTTTTTT. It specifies CASSPALQRGLAGGPGELFF.

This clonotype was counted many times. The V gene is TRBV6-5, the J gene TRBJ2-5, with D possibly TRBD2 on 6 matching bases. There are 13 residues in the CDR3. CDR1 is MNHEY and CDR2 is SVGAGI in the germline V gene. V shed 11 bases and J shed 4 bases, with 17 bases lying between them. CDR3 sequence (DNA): TGTGCCGACTCTTGCGGGGCGGGAGAGACCCAGTACTTC. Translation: CADSCGAGETQYF.

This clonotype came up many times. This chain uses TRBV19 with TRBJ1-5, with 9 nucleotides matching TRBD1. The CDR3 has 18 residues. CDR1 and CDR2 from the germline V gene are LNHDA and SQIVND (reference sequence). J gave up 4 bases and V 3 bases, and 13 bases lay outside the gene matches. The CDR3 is CASSIFPPQDRGNQPQHF. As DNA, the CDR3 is TGTGCCAGTAGTATTTTTCCCCCTCAGGACAGGGGTAATCAGCCCCAGCATTTT.

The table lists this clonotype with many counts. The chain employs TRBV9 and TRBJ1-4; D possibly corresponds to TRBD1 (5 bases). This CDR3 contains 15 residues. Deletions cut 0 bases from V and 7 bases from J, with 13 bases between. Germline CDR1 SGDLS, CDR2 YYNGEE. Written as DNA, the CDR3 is TGTGCCAGCAGCGTAGGTGGCGGGGGGATTGAAAAACTGTTTTTT. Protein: CASSVGGGGIEKLFF.

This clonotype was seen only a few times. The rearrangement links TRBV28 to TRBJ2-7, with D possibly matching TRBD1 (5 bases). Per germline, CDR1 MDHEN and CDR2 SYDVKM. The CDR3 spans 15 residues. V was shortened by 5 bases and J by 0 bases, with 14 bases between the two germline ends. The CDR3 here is CASSPPGKSSYEQYF. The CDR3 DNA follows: TGTGCCAGCAGTCCCCCAGGGAAAAGCTCCTACGAGCAGTACTTC.

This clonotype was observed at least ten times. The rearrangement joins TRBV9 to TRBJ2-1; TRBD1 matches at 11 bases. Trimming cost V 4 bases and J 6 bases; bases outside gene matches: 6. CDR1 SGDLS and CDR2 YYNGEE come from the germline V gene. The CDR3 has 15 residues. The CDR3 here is CASSTAGTGGNEQFF. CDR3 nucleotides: TGTGCCAGCAGCACCGCCGGGACAGGGGGCAATGAGCAGTTCTTC.

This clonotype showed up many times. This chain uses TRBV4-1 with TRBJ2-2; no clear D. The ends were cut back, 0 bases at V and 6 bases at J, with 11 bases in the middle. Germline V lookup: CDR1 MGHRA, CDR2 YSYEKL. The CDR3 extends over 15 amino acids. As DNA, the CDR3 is TGCGCCAGCAGCCAAGATCAAGAGGCCGCCGGGGAGCTGTTTTTT. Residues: CASSQDQEAAGELFF.

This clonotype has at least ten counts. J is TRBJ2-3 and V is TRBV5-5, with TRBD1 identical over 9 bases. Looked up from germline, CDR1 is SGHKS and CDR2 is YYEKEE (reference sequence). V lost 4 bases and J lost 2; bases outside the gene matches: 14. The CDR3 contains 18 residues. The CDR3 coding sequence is TGTGCCAGCAGCCAAGCTACAGGGGGCGCATCCCCCACAGATACGCAGTATTTT. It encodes CASSQATGGASPTDTQYF.

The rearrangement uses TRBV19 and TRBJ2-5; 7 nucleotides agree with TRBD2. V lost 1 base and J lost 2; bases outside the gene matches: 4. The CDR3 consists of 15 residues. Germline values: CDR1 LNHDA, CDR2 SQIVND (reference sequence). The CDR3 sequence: CASSIGGRAQETQYF. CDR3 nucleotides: TGTGCCAGTAGTATAGGCGGGAGAGCTCAAGAGACCCAGTACTTC.

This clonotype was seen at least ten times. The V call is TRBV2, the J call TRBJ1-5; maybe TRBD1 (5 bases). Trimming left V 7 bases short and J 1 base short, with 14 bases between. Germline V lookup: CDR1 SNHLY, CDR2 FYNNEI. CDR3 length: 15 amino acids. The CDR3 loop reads CASIKVPGSNQPQHF. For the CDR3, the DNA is TGTGCCAGCATAAAAGTTCCAGGGAGCAATCAGCCCCAGCATTTT.

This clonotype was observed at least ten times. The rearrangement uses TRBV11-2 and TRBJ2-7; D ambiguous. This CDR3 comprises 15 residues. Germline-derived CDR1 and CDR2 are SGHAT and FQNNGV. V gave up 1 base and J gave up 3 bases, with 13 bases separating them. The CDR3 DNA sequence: TGTGCCAGCAGCTTAGGGCTGGAAACAGTCTACGAGCAGTACTTC. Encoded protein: CASSLGLETVYEQYF.

CDR3 bases: TGTGCCAGCTCACCGAATAGCGGGAGTCCCTACAATGAGCAGTTCTTC. As protein: CASSPNSGSPYNEQFF. The chain has TRBV18 and TRBJ2-1, with 9 bases identical to TRBD2. Germline CDR1 reads KGHSH; CDR2 reads LQKENI. This CDR3 spans 16 amino acids. V lost 3 bases to trimming and J lost 2 bases; unmatched junction nucleotides: 5. Looking up the rest from reference TRBV18 and TRBJ2-1 gives the full variable domain: NAGVMQNPRHLVRRRGQEARLRCSPMKGHSHVYWYRQLPEEGLKFMVYLQKENIIDESGMPKERFSAEFPKEGPSILRIQQVVRGDSAAYFCASSPNSGSPYNEQFFGPGTRLTVL.